This T cell receptor beta chain was sequenced during a study of T cells in Graves' hyperthyroidism and ophthalmopathy. This clonotype was seen repeatedly, ten times or more. With 5 bases clipped from V and 4 bases from J, the junction kept 3 bases outside the gene matches. Per germline, CDR1 MDHEN and CDR2 SYDVKM. The CDR3 runs to 13 residues. Template material for amplifying TCR beta CDR3 regions consisted of RNA transcripts. Primed by the HTBI set, a first-round RT-PCR was run on the TCR CDR3. TCRdb passed the multiplex PCR reads through MiXCR, listing each CDR3 protein once. The profile shows approximately 400,000 distinct CDR3 sequences, about a sixth of them singletons.

This receptor was identified in a woman in her late teens or twenties with Graves' hyperthyroidism. This sequence joins TRBV28 and TRBJ1-2; 8 bases line up with TRBD1. The sample consisted of blood. The CDR3 DNA is TGTGCCAGCAGTGTCGACAGGGGCTATGGCTACACCTTC. Translating gives CASSVDRGYGYTF.